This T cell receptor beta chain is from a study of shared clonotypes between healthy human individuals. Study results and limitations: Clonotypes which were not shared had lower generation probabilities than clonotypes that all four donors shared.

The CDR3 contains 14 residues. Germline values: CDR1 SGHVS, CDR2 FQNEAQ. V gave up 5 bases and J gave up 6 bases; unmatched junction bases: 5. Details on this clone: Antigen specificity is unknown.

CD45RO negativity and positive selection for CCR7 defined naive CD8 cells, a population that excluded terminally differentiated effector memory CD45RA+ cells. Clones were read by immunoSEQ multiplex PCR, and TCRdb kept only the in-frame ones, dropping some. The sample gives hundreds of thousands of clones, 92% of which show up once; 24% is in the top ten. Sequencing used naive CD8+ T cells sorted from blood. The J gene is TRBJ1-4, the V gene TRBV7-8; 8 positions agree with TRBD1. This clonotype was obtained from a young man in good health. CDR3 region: CASSTGTGDEKLFF. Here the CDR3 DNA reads TGTGCCAGCAGCACCGGGACAGGAGATGAAAAACTGTTTTTT.